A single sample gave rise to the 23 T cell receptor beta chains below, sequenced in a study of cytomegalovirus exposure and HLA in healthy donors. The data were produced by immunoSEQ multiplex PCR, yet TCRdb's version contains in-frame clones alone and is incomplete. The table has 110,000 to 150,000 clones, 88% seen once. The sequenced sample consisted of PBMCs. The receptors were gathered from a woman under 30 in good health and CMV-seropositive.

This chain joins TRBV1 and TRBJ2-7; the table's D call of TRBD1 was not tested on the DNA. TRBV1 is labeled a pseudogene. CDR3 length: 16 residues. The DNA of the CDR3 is TGCACCAGCAGCCATACCTTGACAGGGAAGTCCTACGAGCAGTACTTC. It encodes CTSSHTLTGKSYEQYF.

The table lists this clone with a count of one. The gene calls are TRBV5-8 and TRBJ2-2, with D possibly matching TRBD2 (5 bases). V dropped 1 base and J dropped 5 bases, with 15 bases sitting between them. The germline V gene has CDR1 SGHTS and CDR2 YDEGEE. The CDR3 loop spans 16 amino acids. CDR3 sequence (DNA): TGTGCCAGCAGCTTGAAAGGCGGGCCAAGGACCGGGGAGCTGTTTTTT. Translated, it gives CASSLKGGPRTGELFF.

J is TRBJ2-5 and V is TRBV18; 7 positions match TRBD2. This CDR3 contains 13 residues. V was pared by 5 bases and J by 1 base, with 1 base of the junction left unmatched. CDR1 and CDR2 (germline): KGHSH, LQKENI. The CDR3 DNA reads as TGTGCCAGCTCAGGGACTATCCAAGAGACCCAGTACTTC. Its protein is CASSGTIQETQYF.

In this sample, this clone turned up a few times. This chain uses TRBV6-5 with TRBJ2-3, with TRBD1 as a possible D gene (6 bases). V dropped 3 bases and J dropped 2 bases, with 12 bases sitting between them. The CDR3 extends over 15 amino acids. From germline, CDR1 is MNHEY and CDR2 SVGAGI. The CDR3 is CASSYRNRATDTQYF. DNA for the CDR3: TGTGCCAGCAGTTATCGCAACAGGGCCACAGATACGCAGTATTTT.

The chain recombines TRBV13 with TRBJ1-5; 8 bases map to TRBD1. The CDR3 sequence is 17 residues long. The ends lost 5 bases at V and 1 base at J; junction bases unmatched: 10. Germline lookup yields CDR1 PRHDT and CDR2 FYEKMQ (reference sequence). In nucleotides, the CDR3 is TGTGCCAGCAGCAAAGGGGCACAGGGGGTCAGCAATCAGCCCCAGCATTTT. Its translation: CASSKGAQGVSNQPQHF.

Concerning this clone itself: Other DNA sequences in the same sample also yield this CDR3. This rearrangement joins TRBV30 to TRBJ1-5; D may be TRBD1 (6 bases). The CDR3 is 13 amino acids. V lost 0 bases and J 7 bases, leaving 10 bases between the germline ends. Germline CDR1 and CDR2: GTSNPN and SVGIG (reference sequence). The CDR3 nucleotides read TGTGCCTGGAGTGTACAGGGAGGGCAGCCCCAGCATTTT. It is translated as CAWSVQGGQPQHF.

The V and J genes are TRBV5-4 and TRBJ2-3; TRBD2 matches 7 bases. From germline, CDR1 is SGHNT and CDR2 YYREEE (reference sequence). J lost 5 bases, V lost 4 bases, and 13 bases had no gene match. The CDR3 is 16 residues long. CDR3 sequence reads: CASSTRLAINQDTQYF. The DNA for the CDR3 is TGTGCCAGCAGCACCCGACTAGCTATTAATCAAGATACGCAGTATTTT.

DNA of the CDR3: TGTGCCAGCAGCGTGGGGCTAGCGGCCGAAAACATTCAGTACTTC. Its translation is CASSVGLAAENIQYF. The gene calls are TRBV9 and TRBJ2-4; TRBD2 matches at 7 bases. Trimming at V came to 2 bases and at J to 5 bases, leaving 7 bases not matched to a gene. Per germline, CDR1 SGDLS and CDR2 YYNGEE. The CDR3 covers 15 residues.

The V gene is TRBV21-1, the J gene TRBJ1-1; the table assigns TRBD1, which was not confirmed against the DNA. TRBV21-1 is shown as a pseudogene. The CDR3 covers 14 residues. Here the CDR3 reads CASSKDRDENEAFF. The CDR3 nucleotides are TGTGCCAGCAGCAAGGACAGGGATGAGAATGAAGCTTTCTTT.

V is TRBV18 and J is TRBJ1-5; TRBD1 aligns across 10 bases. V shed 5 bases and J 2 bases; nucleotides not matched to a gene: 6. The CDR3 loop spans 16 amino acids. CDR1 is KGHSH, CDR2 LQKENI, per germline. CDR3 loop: CASSADRGRGNQPQHF. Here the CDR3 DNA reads TGTGCCAGCTCAGCTGACAGGGGGCGAGGCAATCAGCCCCAGCATTTT. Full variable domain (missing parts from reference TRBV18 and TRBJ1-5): NAGVMQNPRHLVRRRGQEARLRCSPMKGHSHVYWYRQLPEEGLKFMVYLQKENIIDESGMPKERFSAEFPKEGPSILRIQQVVRGDSAAYFCASSADRGRGNQPQHFGDGTRLSIL.

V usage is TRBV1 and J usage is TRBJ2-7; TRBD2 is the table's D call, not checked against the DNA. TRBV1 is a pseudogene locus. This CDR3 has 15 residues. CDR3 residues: CTSSLPSGSTGEQYF. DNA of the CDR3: TGCACCAGCAGCCTACCTAGCGGGAGTACGGGGGAGCAGTACTTC.

The CDR3 DNA reads TGTGCCAGCTCACTGTCCAGGGACTCTGAAGCTTTCTTT. Translation: CASSLSRDSEAFF. The chain is built from TRBV18 and TRBJ1-1; a weak D match, TRBD1 (5 bases). This CDR3 has 13 residues. V shed 4 bases and J shed 6 bases, with 12 bases lying between them. CDR1 KGHSH and CDR2 LQKENI come from the germline V gene.

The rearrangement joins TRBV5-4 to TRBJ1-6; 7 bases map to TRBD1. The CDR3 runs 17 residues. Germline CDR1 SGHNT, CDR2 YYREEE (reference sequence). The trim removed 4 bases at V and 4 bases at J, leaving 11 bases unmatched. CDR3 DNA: TGTGCCAGCAGCGCGATTTTTAGACAGGGTTATAATTCACCCCTCCACTTT. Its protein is CASSAIFRQGYNSPLHF.

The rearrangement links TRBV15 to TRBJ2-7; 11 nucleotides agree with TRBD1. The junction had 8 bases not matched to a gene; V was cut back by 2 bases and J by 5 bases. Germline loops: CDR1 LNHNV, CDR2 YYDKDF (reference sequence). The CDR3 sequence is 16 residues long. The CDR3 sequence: CATSRNAGTGGNEQYF. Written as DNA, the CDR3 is TGTGCCACCAGCAGAAATGCCGGGACAGGGGGGAACGAGCAGTACTTC.

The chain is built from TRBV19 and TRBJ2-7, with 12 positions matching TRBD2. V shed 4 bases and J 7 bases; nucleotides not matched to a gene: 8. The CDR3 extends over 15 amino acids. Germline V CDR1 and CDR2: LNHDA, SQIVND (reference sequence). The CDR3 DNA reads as TGTGCCAGTAGTAAATCTAGCGGGGGGGCACTTGAGCAGTACTTC. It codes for CASSKSSGGALEQYF.

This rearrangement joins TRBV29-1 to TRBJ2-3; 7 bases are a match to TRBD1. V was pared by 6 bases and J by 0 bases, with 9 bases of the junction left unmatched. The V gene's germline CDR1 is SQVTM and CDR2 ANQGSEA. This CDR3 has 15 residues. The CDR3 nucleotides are TGCAGCGTAAGACCGGGACAGATTAGCACAGATACGCAGTATTTT. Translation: CSVRPGQISTDTQYF.

In nucleotides, the CDR3 is TGTGCCAGCAGACTAGGGACAGATTTCAACACTGAAGCTTTCTTT. Protein product: CASRLGTDFNTEAFF. J is TRBJ1-1 and V is TRBV13; 7 bases fit TRBD1. This CDR3 spans 15 amino acids. Germline V gene sequence: CDR1 PRHDT, CDR2 FYEKMQ (reference sequence). The V gene end was trimmed by 6 bases and the J gene end by 2 bases; junction bases not matched to a gene: 9.

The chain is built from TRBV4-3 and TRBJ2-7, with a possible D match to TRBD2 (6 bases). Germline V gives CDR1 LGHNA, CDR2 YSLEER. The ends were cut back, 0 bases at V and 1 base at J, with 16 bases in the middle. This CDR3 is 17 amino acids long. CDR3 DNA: TGCGCCAGCAGCCAAGATTCGGTAGGGCGGGGTTCCTACGAGCAGTACTTC. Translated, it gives CASSQDSVGRGSYEQYF.

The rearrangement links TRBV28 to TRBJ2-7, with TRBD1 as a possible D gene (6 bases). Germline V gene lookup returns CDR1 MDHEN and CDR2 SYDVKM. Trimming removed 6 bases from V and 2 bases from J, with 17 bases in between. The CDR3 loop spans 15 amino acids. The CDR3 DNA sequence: TGTGCCAGCAGCGCTCTCTCGGACAGAACCTACGAGCAGTACTTC. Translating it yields CASSALSDRTYEQYF.

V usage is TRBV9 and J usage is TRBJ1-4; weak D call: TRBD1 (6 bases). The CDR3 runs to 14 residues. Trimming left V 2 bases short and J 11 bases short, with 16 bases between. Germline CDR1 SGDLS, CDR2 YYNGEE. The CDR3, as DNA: TGTGCCAGCAGCGTCGGGACACCCGGGGGGAAACTGTTTTTT. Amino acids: CASSVGTPGGKLFF.

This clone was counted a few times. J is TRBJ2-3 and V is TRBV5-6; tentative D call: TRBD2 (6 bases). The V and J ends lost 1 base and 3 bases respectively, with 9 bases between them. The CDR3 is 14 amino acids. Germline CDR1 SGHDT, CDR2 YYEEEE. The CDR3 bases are TGTGCCAGCAGCTTGCACGGGGGAACAGATACGCAGTATTTT. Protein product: CASSLHGGTDTQYF. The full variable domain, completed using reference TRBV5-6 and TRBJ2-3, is DAGVTQSPTHLIKTRGQQVTLRCSPKSGHDTVSWYQQALGQGPQFIFQYYEEEERQRGNFPDRFSGHQFPNYSSELNVNALLLGDSALYLCASSLHGGTDTQYFGPGTRLTVL.

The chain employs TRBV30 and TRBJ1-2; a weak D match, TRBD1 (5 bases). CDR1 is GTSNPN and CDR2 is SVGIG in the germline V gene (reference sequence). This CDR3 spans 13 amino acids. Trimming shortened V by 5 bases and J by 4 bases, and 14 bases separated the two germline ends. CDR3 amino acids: CAWFTQGGYGYTF. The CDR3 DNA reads TGTGCCTGGTTTACCCAGGGCGGCTATGGCTACACCTTC.

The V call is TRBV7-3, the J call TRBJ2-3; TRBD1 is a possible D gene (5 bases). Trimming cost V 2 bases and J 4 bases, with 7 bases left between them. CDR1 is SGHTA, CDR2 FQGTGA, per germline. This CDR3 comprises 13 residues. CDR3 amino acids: CASSLGQSDTQYF. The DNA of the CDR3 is TGTGCCAGCAGCTTAGGACAATCAGATACGCAGTATTTT. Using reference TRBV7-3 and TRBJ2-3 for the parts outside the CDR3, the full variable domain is GAGVSQTPSNKVTEKGKYVELRCDPISGHTALYWYRQSLGQGPEFLIYFQGTGAADDSGLPNDRFFAVRPEGSVSTLKIQRTERGDSAVYLCASSLGQSDTQYFGPGTRLTVL.